The 26 T cell receptor beta chains reported below all come from one sample, sequenced in a study of T cell clonality in common variable immunodeficiency. Method: immunoSEQ multiplex PCR; TCRdb's copy keeps in-frame clones and lacks some. The sample contains 25,000 to 35,000 clones, none occurring once; about an eighth lies in the top ten. Sequenced: peripheral blood mononuclear cells. The origin of the receptors is a person aged 18 to 75 in good health.

This clone was detected many times. The read falls 3 residues short of the CDR3 end, and the missing part is taken from the germline J gene. V and J are TRBV7-3 and TRBJ2-7, with a possible D match to TRBD1 (6 bases). V dropped 5 bases and J dropped 2 bases, with 10 bases sitting between them. This CDR3 is 13 amino acids long. CDR1 and CDR2 (germline): SGHTA, FQGTGA. The DNA read from the CDR3 is TGTGCCAGCAGCATGGACAGAACCTACGAG. Encoded protein: CASSMDRTYE. The CDR3 in its entirety is CASSMDRTYEQYF.

In its sample, this clone was seen many times. The read terminates 3 residues before the CDR3 end, so the remaining end is supplied by the germline J gene. The V call is TRBV7-3, the J call TRBJ1-2, with 9 bases identical to TRBD1. The CDR3 sequence is 14 residues long. CDR1 is SGHTA and CDR2 is FQGTGA in the germline V gene. Trimming took 5 bases from V and 7 from J; bases not matched to a gene: 8. The CDR3 loop reads CASSPGTGRFGYTF. The CDR3 bases that were read are TGTGCCAGCAGCCCCGGGACAGGGAGGTTTGGC.

This clone was observed many times. The missing CDR3 end, 3 residues past where the read stops, is filled in from the germline J gene. The V call is TRBV7-9, the J call TRBJ1-6; TRBD1 is a possible D gene (5 bases). Germline V lookup: CDR1 SEHNR, CDR2 FQNEAQ (reference sequence). The germline V and J ends were trimmed by 0 bases and 9 bases, with 9 bases remaining between them. The CDR3 sequence is 14 residues long. The sequenced CDR3 bases are TGTGCCAGCAGCTTAGCAGGGGATCGTTCACCC. Translation gives CASSLAGDRSP. The CDR3 in its entirety is CASSLAGDRSPLHF.

By proportion, this clone is medium-sized (0.01 to 0.1%). The read ends 3 residues before the CDR3 terminus; that terminus is restored from the germline J gene. J is TRBJ1-2 and V is TRBV7-8; 7 bases match TRBD1. V shed 3 bases and J 5 bases; nucleotides not matched to a gene: 18. The CDR3 is 18 amino acids. Germline V gene sequence: CDR1 SGHVS, CDR2 FQNEAQ. CDR3 amino acids: CASSFRLTGSQLYYGYTF. The sequenced part of the CDR3 DNA is TGTGCCAGCAGCTTCCGCCTGACAGGGTCCCAACTTTATTATGGC.

The table lists this clone with many counts. The read stops 3 residues short of the end of the CDR3; the missing end is completed from the germline J gene. The chain has TRBV7-2 and TRBJ2-4; no firm D call. From germline, CDR1 is SGHTA and CDR2 FQGNSA. This CDR3 has 13 residues. This CDR3 reads CASSLDSGLSQYF. The CDR3 DNA, read in part, is TGTGCCAGCAGCTTAGACTCAGGCCTTTCT.

This clone was recorded at least ten times. CDR3 DNA, as far as it was read: TGCAGCGCTGGGGACAGGGACCCTGAA. Amino acid sequence: CSAGDRDPE. The complete CDR3 protein is CSAGDRDPEAFF. This chain connects TRBV29-1 to TRBJ1-1, with 9 positions matching TRBD1. The read finishes 3 residues shy of the CDR3 end, and the germline J gene is used to complete it. Per the germline V gene, CDR1 is SQVTM and CDR2 is ANQGSEA. The CDR3 covers 12 residues. After removal of 7 bases from V and 6 bases from J, the junction contained 6 bases not matched to a gene. Based on the CDR3 plus reference TRBV29-1 and TRBJ1-1, the full variable domain is SAVISQKPSRDICQRGTSLTIQCQVDSQVTMMFWYRQQPGQSLTLIATANQGSEATYESGFVIDKFPISRPNLTFSTLTVSNMSPEDSSIYLCSAGDRDPEAFFGQGTRLTVV.

Many counts were recorded for this clone. The read falls 3 residues short of the CDR3 end, and the missing part is taken from the germline J gene. The J gene is TRBJ1-1, the V gene TRBV28; possibly TRBD1 for D (5 bases). Deletions cut 3 bases from V and 1 base from J, with 6 bases between. This CDR3 spans 13 amino acids. Germline V CDR1 and CDR2: MDHEN, SYDVKM. The chain's CDR3 is CASSLGRNTEAFF. The part of the CDR3 DNA that was read is TGTGCCAGCAGTTTGGGGCGGAACACTGAA.

Details on this clone: An end of the junction does not agree with germline; a read error may underlie this. Other DNA sequences in this sample translate to the same CDR3. The sequenced CDR3 bases are TGCGCCAGCAGCTCCACAGGGATAAATCAGCCC. This gives the protein CASSSTGINQP. The CDR3 in its entirety is CASSSTGINQPQHF. This rearrangement joins TRBV7-9 to TRBJ1-5, with a tentative D call TRBD1 (6 bases). The CDR3 end is not reached by the read, which stops 3 residues before it; the germline J gene fills it in. The CDR3 covers 14 residues. The germline CDR1 and CDR2 sequences are SEHNR and FQNEAQ (reference sequence).

This clone has ten or more counts. The read finishes 3 residues shy of the CDR3 end, and the germline J gene is used to complete it. The chain recombines TRBV7-8 with TRBJ1-2; D perhaps matches TRBD1 (6 bases). Germline V gene data show CDR1 as SGHVS and CDR2 as FQNEAQ. V was clipped by 7 bases and J by 7 bases, with 16 bases between them. CDR3 length: 13 residues. This CDR3 is CASTPIQGRGYTF. The DNA read from the CDR3 is TGTGCCAGCACCCCAATACAGGGTCGTGGC.

In this sample, this clone turned up a few times. The CDR3 goes on 3 residues after the read ends, and that part is filled in from the germline J gene. The rearrangement uses TRBV2 and TRBJ1-2, with D uncertain. The germline CDR1 and CDR2 sequences are SNHLY and FYNNEI. V gave up 4 bases and J gave up 4 bases, with 7 bases separating them. The CDR3 totals 12 residues. This CDR3 reads CASSVRIYGYTF. The part of the CDR3 DNA that was read is TGTGCCAGCAGTGTCAGGATCTATGGC.

As for this clone: The read ends 3 residues before the CDR3 terminus; that terminus is restored from the germline J gene. This chain joins TRBV5-1 and TRBJ1-6, with 9 positions matching TRBD1. The CDR3 runs 15 residues. Germline V gene lookup returns CDR1 SGHRS and CDR2 YFSETQ. V lost 4 bases, J lost 5 bases, and 4 bases stayed unmatched. The CDR3 sequence: CASSTWTGDNSPLHF. CDR3 bases read: TGCGCCAGCAGCACATGGACAGGGGATAATTCACCC.

At least ten counts were recorded for this clone. One end of the junction is discordant with germline, which a read error may explain. The read terminates 3 residues before the CDR3 end, so the remaining end is supplied by the germline J gene. The chain recombines TRBV4-2 with TRBJ1-1; D gene unclear. The CDR3 contains 14 residues. Germline values: CDR1 LGHNA, CDR2 YNFKEQ. The CDR3 is CASSQLAENTEAFF. The sequenced part of the CDR3 DNA is TGCGCCAGCAGCCAGCTGGCGGAGAACACTGAA.

The sample holds many counts of this clone. The sequenced fragment ends 3 residues before the CDR3 boundary, so the rest is inferred from the germline J gene. This sequence joins TRBV18 and TRBJ2-7; TRBD2 matches at 7 bases. There are 16 residues in the CDR3. Trimming at V came to 3 bases and at J to 0 bases, leaving 8 bases not matched to a gene. Germline V gene sequence: CDR1 KGHSH, CDR2 LQKENI. This CDR3 is CASSPYQRDLSYEQYF. The CDR3 bases that were read are TGTGCCAGCTCACCGTACCAGCGGGACCTCTCCTACGAG.

This clone occurred a few times. The read stops 3 residues short of the end of the CDR3; the missing end is completed from the germline J gene. This sequence joins TRBV19 and TRBJ1-2, with 7 bases lining up with TRBD1. The CDR3 loop spans 15 amino acids. Germline loops: CDR1 LNHDA, CDR2 SQIVND (reference sequence). The CDR3 sequence is CASSARDSNSYDYTF. The sequenced CDR3 bases are TGTGCCAGTAGTGCCCGGGACAGCAACTCCTACGAC.

This clone was seen many times. The read ends 3 residues early relative to the CDR3; the germline J gene fills the gap. The J gene is TRBJ1-2, the V gene TRBV5-4, with a possible D match to TRBD1 (6 bases). This CDR3 is 15 amino acids long. CDR1 and CDR2 from the germline V gene are SGHNT and YYREEE (reference sequence). V dropped 4 bases and J dropped 3 bases, with 16 bases sitting between them. The DNA read from the CDR3 is TGTGCCAGCAGCCAACAGGGACGGACGGACTATGGC. Amino acid sequence: CASSQQGRTDYG. The CDR3 as a whole reads CASSQQGRTDYGYTF.

Ten or more counts support this clone. The missing CDR3 end, 3 residues past where the read stops, is filled in from the germline J gene. The chain uses TRBV2 and TRBJ1-2; D is possibly TRBD1 (6 bases). Germline CDR1 reads SNHLY; CDR2 reads FYNNEI. V was clipped by 4 bases and J by 5 bases, with 11 bases between them. There are 13 residues in the CDR3. The CDR3 protein is CASSGDTEYGYTF. The part of the CDR3 DNA that was read is TGTGCCAGCAGTGGGGACACGGAATATGGC. Drawing the rest from reference TRBV2 and TRBJ1-2, the complete variable domain is EPEVTQTPSHQVTQMGQEVILRCVPISNHLYFYWYRQILGQKVEFLVSFYNNEISEKSEIFDDQFSVERPDGSNFTLKIRSTKLEDSAMYFCASSGDTEYGYTFGSGTRLTVV.

Many counts were recorded for this clone. Read sequence stops 3 residues before the CDR3 end, and the germline J gene provides the missing end. The chain uses TRBV18 and TRBJ1-1; TRBD1 might be the D (5 bases). This CDR3 has 13 residues. CDR1 is KGHSH and CDR2 is LQKENI in the germline V gene. This CDR3 reads CASSDSQQARAFF. The part of the CDR3 DNA that was read is TGTGCCAGCTCCGACAGCCAACAAGCTAGG.

As regards this clone: The read ends 3 residues shy of where the CDR3 ends; the end is completed using the germline J gene. The chain couples TRBV5-1 to TRBJ2-7; no reliable D call. The germline V gene has CDR1 SGHRS and CDR2 YFSETQ. The CDR3 has 12 amino acids. V shed 3 bases and J shed 2 bases, with 6 bases lying between them. The CDR3 bases that were read are TGCGCCAGCAGCTCTCAGGCCTACGAG. Translating gives CASSSQAYE. The CDR3 in its entirety is CASSSQAYEQYF.

This clone has a count of ten or more. The sequence runs out 3 residues before the end of the CDR3; the remainder is reconstructed from the germline J gene. The chain combines TRBV20-1 with TRBJ2-7; a possible D gene is TRBD1 (6 bases). The CDR3 runs to 13 residues. Trimming pared 7 bases from V and 2 bases from J, leaving 15 bases between. Germline assignment: CDR1 DFQATT and CDR2 SNEGSKA (reference sequence). The CDR3 region is CSETHREPYEQYF. CDR3 bases read: TGCAGTGAGACCCACAGGGAACCCTACGAG.

Turning to this clone: Read data end 3 residues before the CDR3 end; the end is taken from the germline J gene. J is TRBJ2-3 and V is TRBV6-2 or TRBV6-3; 9 bases agree with TRBD2. The length of the CDR3 is 17 residues. Losses at the gene ends were 0 bases for V and 7 bases for J; bases not matched to a gene: 11. Germline-derived CDR1 and CDR2 are MNHEY and SVGEGT. Partial CDR3 DNA: TGTGCCAGCAGTTACTCCTCCGCGGGGGGGCGAATATATACG. It translates to CASSYSSAGGRIYT. The complete CDR3 sequence is CASSYSSAGGRIYTQYF.

The table lists this clone with many counts. CDR3 bases read: TGCGCCAGCAGCTTGTCAGTTCCCCCGAGCTCCTATAATTCACCC. It yields the protein CASSLSVPPSSYNSP. The whole CDR3 sequence reads CASSLSVPPSSYNSPLHF. The chain is built from TRBV5-1 and TRBJ1-6; no clear D gene. The sequence runs out 3 residues before the end of the CDR3; the remainder is reconstructed from the germline J gene. The CDR3 is 18 amino acids. Germline CDR1 SGHRS, CDR2 YFSETQ. The germline V and J ends were trimmed by 1 base and 0 bases, with 14 bases remaining between them.

This clone appeared many times. The read terminates 3 residues ahead of where the CDR3 ends, so the germline J gene completes it. The genes are TRBV5-1 and TRBJ2-5, with D perhaps TRBD1 or TRBD2 (6 bases each). The CDR3 is 16 amino acids. V was cut by 1 base and J by 4 bases, with 17 bases left in between. Germline V gene data show CDR1 as SGHRS and CDR2 as YFSETQ. CDR3 DNA, as far as it was read: TGCGCCAGCAGCTTGTCAGCCAAGGAGGGGGTAGAGACC. Protein: CASSLSAKEGVET. In full, the CDR3 reads CASSLSAKEGVETQYF.

This clone was counted only a few times. The read ends 3 residues early relative to the CDR3; the germline J gene fills the gap. The V gene is TRBV5-1, the J gene TRBJ2-7; D might be TRBD1 (5 bases). The V end lost 6 bases, the J end lost 3 bases, and 10 bases lay between the germline ends. The length of the CDR3 is 12 residues. The germline CDR1 and CDR2 sequences are SGHRS and YFSETQ. Partial CDR3 DNA: TGCGCCAGCACCGACCAGGGCTACGAG. Residues: CASTDQGYE. In full, the CDR3 reads CASTDQGYEQYF.

This clone has at least ten counts. The read gets to within 3 residues of the CDR3 end, and the germline J gene fills in the rest. V usage is TRBV20-1 and J usage is TRBJ2-6; D is perhaps TRBD1 (5 bases). V lost 1 base to trimming and J lost 2 bases, with 6 bases between them. Germline CDR1 and CDR2: DFQATT and SNEGSKA (reference sequence). The CDR3 runs 14 residues. CDR3: CSARGGAGANVLTF. CDR3 DNA, as far as it was read: TGCAGTGCTAGAGGGGGCGCTGGGGCCAACGTC.

This clone was counted many times. The CDR3 is CSARSGRTYEQYF. The part of the CDR3 DNA that was read is TGCAGTGCTAGAAGTGGCAGAACCTACGAG. The rearrangement links TRBV20-1 to TRBJ2-7; D unclear. Read data end 3 residues before the CDR3 end; the end is taken from the germline J gene. This CDR3 spans 13 amino acids. The germline gives CDR1 DFQATT, CDR2 SNEGSKA (reference sequence). Trimming removed 2 bases from V and 2 bases from J, with 10 bases in between.

This clone was seen ten or more times. The read stops 3 residues short of the end of the CDR3; the missing end is completed from the germline J gene. The rearrangement joins TRBV10-3 to TRBJ2-3, with unresolved D. V shed 9 bases and J shed 1 base, with 5 bases lying between them. The CDR3 runs 11 residues. Germline assignment: CDR1 ENHRY and CDR2 SYGVKD. The CDR3 spells CAMGGTDTQYF. The covered CDR3 bases are TGTGCCATGGGCGGCACAGATACG.